What follows is one TCR beta chain and its context. Its antigen is currently unknown. Germline lookup yields CDR1 SEHNR and CDR2 FQNEAQ (reference sequence). The V end lost 5 bases, the J end lost 8 bases, and 21 bases lay between the germline ends. The CDR3 runs to 15 residues. Built from TCR beta cDNA, the libraries had unique molecular identifiers in them. TCRdb redid the calling of the PCR reads with MiXCR, one entry per CDR3 protein. Of about 770,000 distinct CDR3 sequences in the sample, around 45% were seen once. This entry comes from a study of post-analysis software for immune sequencing data. Overall study findings and caveats: When patients were compared with controls, about five TRBV segments were more frequent, TRBV5-6, TRBV5-1 and TRBV20-1 among them. Controls showed significantly higher normalized Chao1 diversity than did multiple sclerosis patients.

Sequencing was done on a sample of blood. The source of this sequence is a girl aged 5 to 17 with multiple sclerosis. This rearrangement joins TRBV7-9 to TRBJ1-2; tentative D call: TRBD1 (6 bases). The CDR3 DNA follows: TGTGCCAGCAGCAAAACAACAGGGTCGGGGAGCGGCTACACCTTC. Its translation is CASSKTTGSGSGYTF.